The clone carrying this T cell receptor (beta chain) has at least ten counts. One entry per CDR3 protein, called by TCRdb with MiXCR from the PCR reads. The table shows some 41,000 distinct CDR3 sequences, with about 18% occurring only once. These data belong to a study of molecular identifiers for immune sequencing clone quantification. Across the whole study: Across replicate runs, RNA obtained from around 18,000 or 91,000 naive CD8 cells was divided into five, with four undergoing sequencing.

V was clipped by 4 bases and J by 4 bases; unmatched bases: 11. This CDR3 has 16 residues. CDR1 is DFQATT, CDR2 SNEGSKA, per germline (reference sequence). This receptor was identified in a human donor in good health. Some libraries in this study had Jurkat cell RNA spiked in. The source material was naive CD8+ T cells from blood, with Jurkat cell RNA spiked in. Sample subset: FACS-sorted CD8+CD4-CCR7+CD45RA+ naive T cells. V gene TRBV20-1 combines with J gene TRBJ2-3; 10 bases match TRBD2. CDR3 bases: TGCAGTGCTATTACCGAGCGGGAGGGCCGTGCAGATACGCAGTATTTT. Translated: CSAITEREGRADTQYF.